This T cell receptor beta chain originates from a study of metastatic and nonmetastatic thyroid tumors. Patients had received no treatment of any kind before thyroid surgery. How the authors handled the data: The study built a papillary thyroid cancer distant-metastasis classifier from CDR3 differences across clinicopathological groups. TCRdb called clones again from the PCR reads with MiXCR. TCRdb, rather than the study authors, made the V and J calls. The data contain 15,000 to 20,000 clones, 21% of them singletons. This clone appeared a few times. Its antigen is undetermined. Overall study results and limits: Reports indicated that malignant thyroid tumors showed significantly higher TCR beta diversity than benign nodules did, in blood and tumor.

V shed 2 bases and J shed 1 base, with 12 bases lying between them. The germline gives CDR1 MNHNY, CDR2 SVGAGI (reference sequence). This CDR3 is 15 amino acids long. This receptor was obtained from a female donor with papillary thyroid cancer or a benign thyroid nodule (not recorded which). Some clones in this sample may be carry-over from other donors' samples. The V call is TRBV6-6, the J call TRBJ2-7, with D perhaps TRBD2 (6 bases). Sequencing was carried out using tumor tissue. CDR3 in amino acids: CASSYGQGGSYEQYF. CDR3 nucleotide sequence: TGTGCCAGCAGTTACGGGCAGGGAGGTTCCTACGAGCAGTACTTC.